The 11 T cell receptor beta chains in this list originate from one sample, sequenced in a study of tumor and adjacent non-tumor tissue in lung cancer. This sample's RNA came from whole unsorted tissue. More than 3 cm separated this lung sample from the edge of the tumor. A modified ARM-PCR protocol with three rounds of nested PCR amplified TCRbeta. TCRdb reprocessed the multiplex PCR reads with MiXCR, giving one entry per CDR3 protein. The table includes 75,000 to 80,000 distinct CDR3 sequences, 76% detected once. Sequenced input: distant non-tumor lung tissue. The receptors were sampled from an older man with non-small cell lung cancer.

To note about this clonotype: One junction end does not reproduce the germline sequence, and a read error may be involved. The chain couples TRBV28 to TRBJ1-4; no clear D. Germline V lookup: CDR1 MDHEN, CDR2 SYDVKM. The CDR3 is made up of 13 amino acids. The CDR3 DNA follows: TGTCCCAGCAGTTTCGGGAGGGATGAAAAACTGTTTTTT. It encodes CPSSFGRDEKLFF.

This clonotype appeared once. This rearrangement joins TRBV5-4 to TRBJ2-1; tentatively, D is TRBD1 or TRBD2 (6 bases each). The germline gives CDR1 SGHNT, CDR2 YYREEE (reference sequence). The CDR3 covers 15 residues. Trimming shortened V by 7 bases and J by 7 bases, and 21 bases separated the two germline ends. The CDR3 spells CASGMYVGGRNEQFF. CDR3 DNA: TGTGCCAGCGGCATGTACGTGGGGGGCAGGAATGAGCAGTTCTTC.

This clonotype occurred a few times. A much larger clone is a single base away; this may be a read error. DNA of the CDR3: TGTGCCAGCAGAGGGGCCGGTAGACTTAATAAGCCCCAGCATTTT. Translated: CASRGAGRLNKPQHF. The chain joins TRBV6-1 to TRBJ1-5; D may be TRBD1 (5 bases). The CDR3 loop spans 15 amino acids. Germline assignment: CDR1 MNHNS and CDR2 SASEGT. V lost 6 bases to trimming and J lost 8 bases, with 20 bases between them.

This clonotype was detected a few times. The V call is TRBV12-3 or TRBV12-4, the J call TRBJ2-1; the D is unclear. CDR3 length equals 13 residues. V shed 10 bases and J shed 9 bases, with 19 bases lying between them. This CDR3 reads CANSLSPGIEQFF. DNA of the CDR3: TGTGCCAATAGTTTAAGTCCTGGGATTGAGCAGTTCTTC.

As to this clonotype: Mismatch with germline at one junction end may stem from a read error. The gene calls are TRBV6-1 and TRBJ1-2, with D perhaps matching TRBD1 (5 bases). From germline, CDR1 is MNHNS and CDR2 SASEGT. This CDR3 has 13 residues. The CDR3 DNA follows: TGTGCCAGTAGTGCCTGGACAAGGGAAGGCTACACCTTC. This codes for CASSAWTREGYTF.

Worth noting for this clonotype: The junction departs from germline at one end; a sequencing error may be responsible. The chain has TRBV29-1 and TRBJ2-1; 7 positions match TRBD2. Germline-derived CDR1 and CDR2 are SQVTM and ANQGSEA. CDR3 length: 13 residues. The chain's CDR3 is CNVTGGEYNEQSF. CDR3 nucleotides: TGCAACGTGACGGGAGGCGAGTACAATGAGCAGTCCTTC.

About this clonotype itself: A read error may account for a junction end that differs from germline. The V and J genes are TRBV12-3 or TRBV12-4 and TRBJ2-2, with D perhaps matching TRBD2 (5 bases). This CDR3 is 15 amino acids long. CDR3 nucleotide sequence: TGTGCCAGCAGTCCCCAATATGGGAACGTCGGGGAGATGTTTTTT. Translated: CASSPQYGNVGEMFF.

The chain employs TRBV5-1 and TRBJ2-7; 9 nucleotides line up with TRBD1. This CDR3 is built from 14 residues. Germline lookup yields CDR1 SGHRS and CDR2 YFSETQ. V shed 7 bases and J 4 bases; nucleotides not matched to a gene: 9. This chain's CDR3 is CASGDGTGTYEQYF. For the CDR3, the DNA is TGCGCCAGCGGGGACGGGACAGGGACTTACGAGCAGTACTTC.

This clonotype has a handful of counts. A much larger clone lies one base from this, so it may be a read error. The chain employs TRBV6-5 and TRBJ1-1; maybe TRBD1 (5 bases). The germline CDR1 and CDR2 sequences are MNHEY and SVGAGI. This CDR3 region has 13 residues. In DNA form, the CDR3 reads TGTGTCACCTTGAGGGACGGAAACACTGAAGCTTTCTTT. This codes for CVTLRDGNTEAFF.

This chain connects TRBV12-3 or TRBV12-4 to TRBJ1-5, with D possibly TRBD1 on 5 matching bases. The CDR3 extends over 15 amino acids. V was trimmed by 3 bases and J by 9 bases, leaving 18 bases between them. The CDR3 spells CASSFETGGFRPQHF. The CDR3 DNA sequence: TGTGCCAGCAGTTTCGAAACAGGCGGCTTTCGGCCCCAGCATTTT.

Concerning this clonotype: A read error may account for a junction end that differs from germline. The CDR3 DNA sequence: TGTGGCAGCAGCCTAGAACAGGGGGCCCCCTACGAGCAGTACTTC. Translating gives CGSSLEQGAPYEQYF. This chain uses TRBV11-2 with TRBJ2-7; 9 bases line up with TRBD1. The CDR3 is made up of 15 amino acids. CDR1 and CDR2 (germline): SGHAT, FQNNGV.